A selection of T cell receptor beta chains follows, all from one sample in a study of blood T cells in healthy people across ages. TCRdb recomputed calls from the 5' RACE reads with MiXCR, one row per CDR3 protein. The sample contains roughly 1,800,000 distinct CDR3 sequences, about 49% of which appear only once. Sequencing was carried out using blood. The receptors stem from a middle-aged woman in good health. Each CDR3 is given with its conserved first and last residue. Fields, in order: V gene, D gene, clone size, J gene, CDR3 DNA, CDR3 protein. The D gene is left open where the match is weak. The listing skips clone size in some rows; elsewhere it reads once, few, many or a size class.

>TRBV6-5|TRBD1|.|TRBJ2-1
TGTGCCAGCAGTTACTCCCAACGGGACAGGGACCACAATGAGCAGTTCTTC
CASSYSQRDRDHNEQFF
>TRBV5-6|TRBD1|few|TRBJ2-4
TGTGCCAGCAGCTTTTCACAGGGGGCCATAACCAAAAACATTCAGTACTTC
CASSFSQGAITKNIQYF
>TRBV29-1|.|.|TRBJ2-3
TGCAGCGTTGTATGGACAGATACGCAGTATTTT
CSVVWTDTQYF
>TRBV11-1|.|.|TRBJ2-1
TGTGCCAGCAGCTTATCCCAGCAGCACTACAATGAGCAGTTCTTC
CASSLSQQHYNEQFF
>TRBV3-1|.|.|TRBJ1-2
TGTGCCAGCAGCCAAGACCCAGGAGAGGTCTATGGCTACACCTTC
CASSQDPGEVYGYTF
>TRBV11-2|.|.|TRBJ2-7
TGTGCCAGCAGCTTAGATCGTAGGGTCAATGAGCAGTACTTC
CASSLDRRVNEQYF
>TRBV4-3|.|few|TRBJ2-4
TGCGCCAGCAGCCAAGGGTCTAGCGCCAAAAACATTCAGTACTTC
CASSQGSSAKNIQYF
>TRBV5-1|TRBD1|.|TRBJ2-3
TGCGCCAGCAGCTGGCCGCCGCAGGGGGCGAAGGATACGCAGTATTTT
CASSWPPQGAKDTQYF
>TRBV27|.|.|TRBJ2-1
TGTGCCAGCGGTCCGCGGACCCCTAGGGATGAGCAGTTCTTC
CASGPRTPRDEQFF
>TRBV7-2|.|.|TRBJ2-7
TGTGCCAGCAGCGCGGTGGATGGTGGGGGGAGCGAGCAGTACTTC
CASSAVDGGGSEQYF
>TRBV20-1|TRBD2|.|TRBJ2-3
TGCAGTGCTATTACTAGCGGAAACACAGATACGCAGTATTTT
CSAITSGNTDTQYF
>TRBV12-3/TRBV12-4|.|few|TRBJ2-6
TGTGCCAGCAGTTTGTCGTTGCTGGACTACCCTTCTGGGGCCAACGTCCTGACTTTC
CASSLSLLDYPSGANVLTF
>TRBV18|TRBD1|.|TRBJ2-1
TGTGCCAGCTCGGATCCGGGACAGGGTCAGAATGAGCAGTTCTTC
CASSDPGQGQNEQFF
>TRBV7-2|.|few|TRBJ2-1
TGTGCCAGCAGCTTAGAGTTTCACAATGAGCAGTTCTTC
CASSLEFHNEQFF
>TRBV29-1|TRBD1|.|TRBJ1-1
TGCAGCGTCGGGGACAGGGAAGCTTTCTTT
CSVGDREAFF
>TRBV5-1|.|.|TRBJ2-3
TGCGCCAGCAGCTTGGGAGCGGAGACAGATACGCAGTATTTT
CASSLGAETDTQYF
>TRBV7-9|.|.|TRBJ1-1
TGTGCCAGCAGCTCTGACTACCCCAGTAGCGACACTGAAGCTTTCTTT
CASSSDYPSSDTEAFF
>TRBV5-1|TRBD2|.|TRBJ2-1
TGCGCCAGCGGTACCCGACTAGCGGGGGGGTACAATGAGCAGTTCTTC
CASGTRLAGGYNEQFF
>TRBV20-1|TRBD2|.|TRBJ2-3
TGCAGTGCTAGACTAGCGGGGGGGCCTAATACGCAGTATTTT
CSARLAGGPNTQYF
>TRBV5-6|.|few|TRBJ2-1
TGTGCCAGCAGCCTCCCGTCCGTCGGTGAGCAGTTCTTC
CASSLPSVGEQFF
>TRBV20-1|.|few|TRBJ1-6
TGCAGTGCTGGAAAAGGGAATTCACCCCTCCACTTT
CSAGKGNSPLHF
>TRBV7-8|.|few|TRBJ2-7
TGTGCCAGCAGTTACATCAGGGGCTACGAGCAGTACTTC
CASSYIRGYEQYF
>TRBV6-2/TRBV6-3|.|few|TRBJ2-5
TGTGCCAGCAGTTCCAGGCGGGACTTACAAGAGACCCAGTACTTC
CASSSRRDLQETQYF
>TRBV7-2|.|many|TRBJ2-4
TGTGCCAGCAGCTCAGACAGAAACATTCAGTACTTC
CASSSDRNIQYF
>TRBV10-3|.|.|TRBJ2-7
TGTGCCATCAGCCGGGACACAATCTACGAGCAGTACTTC
CAISRDTIYEQYF
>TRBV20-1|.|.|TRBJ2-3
TGCAGTGCTATCGTCGCGGATACGCAGTATTTT
CSAIVADTQYF
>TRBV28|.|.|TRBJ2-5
TGTGCCAGCAGTTACGCTTCGGCAGACCAAGAGACCCAGTACTTC
CASSYASADQETQYF
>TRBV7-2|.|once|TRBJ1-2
TGTGCCACCTACGGGACCCCGAATAACTATGGCTACACCTTC
CATYGTPNNYGYTF
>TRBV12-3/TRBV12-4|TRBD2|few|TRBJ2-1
TGTGCCAGCAGCGGGCGGGGGGGCCAGAATGAGCAGTTCTTC
CASSGRGGQNEQFF
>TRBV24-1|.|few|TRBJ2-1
TGTGCCACCAGTGATTTGGGCAGGGAAGACAATGAGCAGTTCTTC
CATSDLGREDNEQFF
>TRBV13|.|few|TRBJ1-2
TGTGCCAGCAGCTTAGACCCGGAGACTAACTATGGCTACACCTTC
CASSLDPETNYGYTF
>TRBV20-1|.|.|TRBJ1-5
TGCAGTGCTAGAGTTACAGGAGATAGCAATCAGCCCCAGCATTTC
CSARVTGDSNQPQHF
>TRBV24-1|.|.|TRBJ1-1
TGTGCCACCCGGGACAACACTGAAGCTTTCTTT
CATRDNTEAFF
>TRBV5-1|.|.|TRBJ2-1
TGCGCCAGCAGCTTGTCCTCAGGGATCCAAGAGACCCAGTTCTTC
CASSLSSGIQETQFF
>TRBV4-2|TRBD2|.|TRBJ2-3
TGTGCCAGCAGCCACGTACTAGCGGGGATTAGCACAGATACGCAGTATTTT
CASSHVLAGISTDTQYF
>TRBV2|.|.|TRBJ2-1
TGTGCCAGCATGGGGCTAGACGGGTCCCGCGGTTATGAGCAGTTCTTC
CASMGLDGSRGYEQFF
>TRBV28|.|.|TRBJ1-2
TGTGCCAGCAGGGGAGGGAACGATGGCTACACCTTC
CASRGGNDGYTF
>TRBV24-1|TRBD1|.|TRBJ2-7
TGTGCCACTCGGACAGGGCCAAGGGGGCCCTACGAGCAGTACTTC
CATRTGPRGPYEQYF
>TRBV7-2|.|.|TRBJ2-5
TGTGCCAGCAGCTTAGGGTTTAGGGAAGAGACCCAGTACTTC
CASSLGFREETQYF
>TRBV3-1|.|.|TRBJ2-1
TGTGCCGGCAGCGCTGGCTCAATCAGGTCCTACAATGAGCAGTTCTTC
CAGSAGSIRSYNEQFF
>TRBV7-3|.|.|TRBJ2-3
TGTGCCAGCAGCTTCCCCCCAGCCGATACGCAGTATTTT
CASSFPPADTQYF
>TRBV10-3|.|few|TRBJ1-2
TGTGCCATCAGTAAAGGACAGCCCACTAACTATGGCTACACCTTC
CAISKGQPTNYGYTF
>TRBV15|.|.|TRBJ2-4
TGTGCCACCAGCAACTCCAAAAACATTCAGTACTTC
CATSNSKNIQYF
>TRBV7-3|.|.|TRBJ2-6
TGTGCCAGCAGCAGAACAGCCCAGGGGTACGGCTCTGGGGCCAACGTCCTGACTTTC
CASSRTAQGYGSGANVLTF
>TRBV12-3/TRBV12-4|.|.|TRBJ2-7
TGTGCCAGCAGTTTAGCCGAGGGCCGGTGGGAGCAGTACTTC
CASSLAEGRWEQYF
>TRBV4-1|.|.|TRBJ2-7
TGCGCCAGCAGCCAAGACGACAGTGGTCCCGAGCAGTACTTC
CASSQDDSGPEQYF
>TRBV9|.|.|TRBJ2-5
TGTGCCAGCAGCGTAGATCTAGGGACCCAGTACTTC
CASSVDLGTQYF
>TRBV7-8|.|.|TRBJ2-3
TGTGCCAGCAGCAAACAGGGTGGGGCAGATACGCAGTATTTT
CASSKQGGADTQYF